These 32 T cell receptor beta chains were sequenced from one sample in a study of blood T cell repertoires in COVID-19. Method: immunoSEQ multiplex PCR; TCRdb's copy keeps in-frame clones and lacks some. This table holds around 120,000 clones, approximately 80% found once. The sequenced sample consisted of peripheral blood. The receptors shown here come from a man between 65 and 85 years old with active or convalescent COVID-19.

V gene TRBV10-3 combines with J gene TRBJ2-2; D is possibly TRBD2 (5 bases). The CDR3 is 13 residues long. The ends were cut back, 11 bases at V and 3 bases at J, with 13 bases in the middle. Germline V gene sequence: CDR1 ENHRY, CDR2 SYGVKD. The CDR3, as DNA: TGTGCCCTCCGGGGAGCCGACACCGGGGAGCTGTTTTTT. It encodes CALRGADTGELFF.

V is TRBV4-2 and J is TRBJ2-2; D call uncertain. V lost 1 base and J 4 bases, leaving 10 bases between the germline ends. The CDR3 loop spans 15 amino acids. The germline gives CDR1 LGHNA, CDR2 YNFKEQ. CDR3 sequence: CASSQGAPPTGELFF. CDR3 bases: TGTGCCAGCAGCCAAGGAGCCCCCCCCACCGGGGAGCTGTTTTTT.

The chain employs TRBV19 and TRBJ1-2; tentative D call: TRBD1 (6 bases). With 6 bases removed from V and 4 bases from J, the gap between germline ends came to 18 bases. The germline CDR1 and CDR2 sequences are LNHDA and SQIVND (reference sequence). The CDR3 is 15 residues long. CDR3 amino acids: CASSDRGNGPYGYTF. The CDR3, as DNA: TGTGCCAGTAGCGATAGGGGGAACGGCCCCTATGGCTACACCTTC. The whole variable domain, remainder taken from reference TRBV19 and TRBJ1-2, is DGGITQSPKYLFRKEGQNVTLSCEQNLNHDAMYWYRQDPGQGLRLIYYSQIVNDFQKGDIAEGYSVSREKKESFPLTVTSAQKNPTAFYLCASSDRGNGPYGYTFGSGTRLTVV.

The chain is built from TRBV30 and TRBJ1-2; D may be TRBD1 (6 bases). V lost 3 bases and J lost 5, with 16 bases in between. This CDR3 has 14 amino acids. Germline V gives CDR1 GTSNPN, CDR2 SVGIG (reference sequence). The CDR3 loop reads CAWRGTGGAYGYTF. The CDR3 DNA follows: TGTGCCTGGAGGGGGACGGGGGGCGCGTATGGCTACACCTTC.

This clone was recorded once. The CDR3 DNA follows: TGTGCCAGCAGTTCCCGCTGGGGGGGGGCAGTCACTGGCTACACCTTC. Translation gives CASSSRWGGAVTGYTF. The chain has TRBV28 and TRBJ1-2, with a tentative D call TRBD1 (6 bases). Trimming stripped 4 bases from V and 7 bases from J, with 22 bases between. The CDR3 loop spans 16 amino acids. Germline assignment: CDR1 MDHEN and CDR2 SYDVKM.

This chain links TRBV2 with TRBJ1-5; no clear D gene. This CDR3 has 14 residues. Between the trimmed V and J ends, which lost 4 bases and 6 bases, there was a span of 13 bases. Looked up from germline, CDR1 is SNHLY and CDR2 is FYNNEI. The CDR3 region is CASSGGNHLQPQHF. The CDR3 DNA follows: TGTGCCAGCAGTGGAGGCAACCACCTTCAGCCCCAGCATTTT. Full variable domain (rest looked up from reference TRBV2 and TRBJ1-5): EPEVTQTPSHQVTQMGQEVILRCVPISNHLYFYWYRQILGQKVEFLVSFYNNEISEKSEIFDDQFSVERPDGSNFTLKIRSTKLEDSAMYFCASSGGNHLQPQHFGDGTRLSIL.

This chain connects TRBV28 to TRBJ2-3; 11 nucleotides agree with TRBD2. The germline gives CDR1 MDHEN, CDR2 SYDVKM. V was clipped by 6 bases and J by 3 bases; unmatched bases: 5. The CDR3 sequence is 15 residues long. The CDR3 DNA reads TGTGCCAGCAGCCGTAGCGGGAGGGCGACAGATACGCAGTATTTT. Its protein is CASSRSGRATDTQYF.

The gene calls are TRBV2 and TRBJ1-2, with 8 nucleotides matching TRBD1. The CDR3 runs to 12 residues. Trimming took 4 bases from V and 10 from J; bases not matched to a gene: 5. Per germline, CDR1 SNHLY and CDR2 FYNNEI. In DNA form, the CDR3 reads TGTGCCAGCAGTGCGTGGACAGGGCCCTACACCTTC. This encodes CASSAWTGPYTF.

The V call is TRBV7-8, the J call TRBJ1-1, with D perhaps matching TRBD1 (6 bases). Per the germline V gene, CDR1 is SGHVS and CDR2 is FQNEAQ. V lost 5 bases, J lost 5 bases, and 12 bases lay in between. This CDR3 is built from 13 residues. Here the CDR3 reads CASSPWTETEAFF. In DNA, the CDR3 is TGTGCCAGCAGCCCGTGGACAGAAACTGAAGCTTTCTTT.

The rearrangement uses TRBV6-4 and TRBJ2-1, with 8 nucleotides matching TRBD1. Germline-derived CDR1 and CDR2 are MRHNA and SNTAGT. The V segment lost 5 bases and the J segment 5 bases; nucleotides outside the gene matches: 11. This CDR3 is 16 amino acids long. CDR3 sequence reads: CASSPRGQAGDNEQFF. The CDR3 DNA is TGTGCCAGCAGTCCCCGGGGACAGGCCGGAGACAATGAGCAGTTCTTC.

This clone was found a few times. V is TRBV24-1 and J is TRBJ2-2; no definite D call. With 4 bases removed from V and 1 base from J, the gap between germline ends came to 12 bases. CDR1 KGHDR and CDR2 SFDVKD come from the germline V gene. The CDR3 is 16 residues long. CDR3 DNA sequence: TGTGCCACCAGTGAACAAAAGCCGGGGAACACCGGGGAGCTGTTTTTT. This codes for CATSEQKPGNTGELFF.

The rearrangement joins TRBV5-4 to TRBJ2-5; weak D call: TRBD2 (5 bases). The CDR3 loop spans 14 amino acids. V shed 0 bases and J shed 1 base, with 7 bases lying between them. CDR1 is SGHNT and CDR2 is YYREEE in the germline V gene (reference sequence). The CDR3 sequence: CASSLGGRQETQYF. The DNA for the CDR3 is TGTGCCAGCAGCTTGGGCGGGCGCCAAGAGACCCAGTACTTC.

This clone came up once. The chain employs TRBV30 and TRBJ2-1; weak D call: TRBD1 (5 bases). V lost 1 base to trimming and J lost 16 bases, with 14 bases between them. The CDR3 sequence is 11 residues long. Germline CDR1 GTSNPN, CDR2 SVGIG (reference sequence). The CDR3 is CAWSGRGSGFF. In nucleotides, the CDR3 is TGTGCCTGGAGTGGTAGGGGCTCAGGATTCTTC.

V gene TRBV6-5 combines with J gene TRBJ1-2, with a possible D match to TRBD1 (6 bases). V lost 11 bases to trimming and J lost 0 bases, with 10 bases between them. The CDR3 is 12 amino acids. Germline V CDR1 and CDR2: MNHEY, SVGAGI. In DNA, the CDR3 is TGTGCCTCACAGGGAGCTAACTATGGCTACACCTTC. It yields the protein CASQGANYGYTF.

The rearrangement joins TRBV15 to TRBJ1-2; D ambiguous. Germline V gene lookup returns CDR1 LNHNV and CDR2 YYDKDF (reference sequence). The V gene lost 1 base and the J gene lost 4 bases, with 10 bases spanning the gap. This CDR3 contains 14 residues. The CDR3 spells CATSRGGEVYGYTF. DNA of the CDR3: TGTGCCACCAGCAGAGGAGGCGAAGTCTATGGCTACACCTTC.

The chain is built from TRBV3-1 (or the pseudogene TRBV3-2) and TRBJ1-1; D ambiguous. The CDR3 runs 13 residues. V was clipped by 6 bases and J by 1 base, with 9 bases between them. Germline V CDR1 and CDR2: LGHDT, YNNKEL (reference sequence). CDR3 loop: CASRAVPNTEAFF. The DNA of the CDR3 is TGTGCCAGCAGAGCCGTCCCGAACACTGAAGCTTTCTTT.

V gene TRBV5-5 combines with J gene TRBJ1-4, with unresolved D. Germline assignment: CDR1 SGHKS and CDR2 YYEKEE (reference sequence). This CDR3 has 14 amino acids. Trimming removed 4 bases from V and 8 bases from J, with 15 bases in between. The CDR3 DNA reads TGTGCCAGCAGCCTCTCCCGGAGTGTGGAAAAACTGTTTTTT. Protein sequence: CASSLSRSVEKLFF.

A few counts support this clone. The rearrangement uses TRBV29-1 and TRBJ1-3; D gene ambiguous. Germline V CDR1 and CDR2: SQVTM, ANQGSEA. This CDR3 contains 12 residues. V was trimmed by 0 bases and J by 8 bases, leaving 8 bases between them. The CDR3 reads CSVEDSGDTIYF. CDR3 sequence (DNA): TGCAGCGTTGAAGATTCGGGAGACACCATATATTTT. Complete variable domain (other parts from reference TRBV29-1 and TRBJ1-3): SAVISQKPSRDICQRGTSLTIQCQVDSQVTMMFWYRQQPGQSLTLIATANQGSEATYESGFVIDKFPISRPNLTFSTLTVSNMSPEDSSIYLCSVEDSGDTIYFGEGSWLTVV.

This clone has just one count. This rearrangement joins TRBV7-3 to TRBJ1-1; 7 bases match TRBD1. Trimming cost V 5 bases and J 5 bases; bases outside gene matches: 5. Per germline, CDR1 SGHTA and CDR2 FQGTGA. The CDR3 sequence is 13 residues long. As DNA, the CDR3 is TGTGCCAGCAGCGCCAGACAGGGTACTGAAGCTTTCTTT. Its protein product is CASSARQGTEAFF.

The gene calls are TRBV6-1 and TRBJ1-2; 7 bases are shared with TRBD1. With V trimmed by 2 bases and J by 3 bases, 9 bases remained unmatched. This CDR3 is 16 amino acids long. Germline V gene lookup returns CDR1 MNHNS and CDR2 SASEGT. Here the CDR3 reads CASSETVTGLDYGYTF. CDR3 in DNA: TGTGCCAGCAGTGAAACCGTGACAGGGTTGGACTATGGCTACACCTTC.

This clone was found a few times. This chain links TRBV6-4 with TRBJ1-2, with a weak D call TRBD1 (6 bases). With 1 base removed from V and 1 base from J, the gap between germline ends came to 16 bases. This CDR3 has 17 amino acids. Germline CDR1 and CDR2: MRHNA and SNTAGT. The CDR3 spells CASSDFGRGQDNYGYTF. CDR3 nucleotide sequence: TGTGCCAGCAGTGACTTTGGGCGGGGGCAAGATAACTATGGCTACACCTTC.

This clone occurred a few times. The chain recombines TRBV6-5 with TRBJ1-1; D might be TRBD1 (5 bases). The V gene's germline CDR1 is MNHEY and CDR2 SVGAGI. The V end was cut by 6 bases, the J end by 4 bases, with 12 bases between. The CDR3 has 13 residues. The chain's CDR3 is CASSTGEGTEAFF. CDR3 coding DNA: TGTGCCAGCAGCACAGGCGAAGGCACTGAAGCTTTCTTT.

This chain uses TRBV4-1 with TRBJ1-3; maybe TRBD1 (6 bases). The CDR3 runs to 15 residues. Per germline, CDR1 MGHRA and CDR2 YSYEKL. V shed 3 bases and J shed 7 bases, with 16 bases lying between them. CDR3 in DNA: TGCGCCAGCAGCCATGCTGGGGGCACGCGGAACACCATATATTTT. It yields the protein CASSHAGGTRNTIYF.

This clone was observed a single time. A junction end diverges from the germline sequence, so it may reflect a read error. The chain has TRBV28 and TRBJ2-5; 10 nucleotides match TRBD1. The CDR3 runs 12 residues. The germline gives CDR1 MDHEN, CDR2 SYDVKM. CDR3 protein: CASSSYPGQGDF. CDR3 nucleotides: TGTGCCAGCAGCTCATATCCCGGACAGGGGGACTTC.

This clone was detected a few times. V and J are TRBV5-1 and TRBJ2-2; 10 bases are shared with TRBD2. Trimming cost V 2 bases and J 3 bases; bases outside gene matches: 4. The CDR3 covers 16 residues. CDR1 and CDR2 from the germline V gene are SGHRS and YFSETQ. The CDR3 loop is CASSFSGGADTGELFF. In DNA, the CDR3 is TGCGCCAGCAGCTTCAGCGGGGGGGCTGACACCGGGGAGCTGTTTTTT.

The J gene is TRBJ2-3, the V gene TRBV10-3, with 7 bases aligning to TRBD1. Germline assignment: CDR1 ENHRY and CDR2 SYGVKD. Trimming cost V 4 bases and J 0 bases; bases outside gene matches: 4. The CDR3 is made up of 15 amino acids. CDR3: CAISANRGSTDTQYF. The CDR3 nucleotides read TGTGCCATCAGTGCGAACAGGGGTAGCACAGATACGCAGTATTTT.

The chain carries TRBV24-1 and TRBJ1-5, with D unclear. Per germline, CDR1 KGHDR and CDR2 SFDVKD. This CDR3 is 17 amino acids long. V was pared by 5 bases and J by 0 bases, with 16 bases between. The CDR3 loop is CATSGGHDGYSNQPQHF. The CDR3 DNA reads TGTGCCACCAGTGGTGGGCATGACGGTTATAGCAATCAGCCCCAGCATTTT.

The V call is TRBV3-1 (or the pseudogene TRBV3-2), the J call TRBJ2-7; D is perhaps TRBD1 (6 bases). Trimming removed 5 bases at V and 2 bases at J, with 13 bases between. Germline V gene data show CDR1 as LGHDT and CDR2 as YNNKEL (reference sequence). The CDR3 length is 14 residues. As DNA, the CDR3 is TGTGCCAGCAGCGACAGGAGCCAAACCTACGAGCAGTACTTC. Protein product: CASSDRSQTYEQYF.

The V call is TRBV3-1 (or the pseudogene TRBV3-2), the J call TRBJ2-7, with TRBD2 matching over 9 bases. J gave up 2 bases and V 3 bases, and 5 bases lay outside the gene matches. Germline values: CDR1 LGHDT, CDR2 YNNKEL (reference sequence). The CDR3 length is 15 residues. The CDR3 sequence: CASSHGKRGAYEQYF. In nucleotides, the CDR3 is TGTGCCAGCAGCCATGGAAAGCGGGGGGCCTACGAGCAGTACTTC.

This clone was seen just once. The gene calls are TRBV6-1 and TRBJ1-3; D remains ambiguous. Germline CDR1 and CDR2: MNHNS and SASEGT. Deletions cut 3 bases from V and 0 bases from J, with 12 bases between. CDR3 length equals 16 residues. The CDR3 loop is CASSESRVSSGNTIYF. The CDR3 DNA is TGTGCCAGCAGTGAGTCTCGAGTTAGCTCTGGAAACACCATATATTTT.

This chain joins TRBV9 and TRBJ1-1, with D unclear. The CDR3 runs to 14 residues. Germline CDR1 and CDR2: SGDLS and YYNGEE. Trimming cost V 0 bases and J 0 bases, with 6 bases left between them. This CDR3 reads CASSVEHMNTEAFF. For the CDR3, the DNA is TGTGCCAGCAGCGTAGAACACATGAACACTGAAGCTTTCTTT.

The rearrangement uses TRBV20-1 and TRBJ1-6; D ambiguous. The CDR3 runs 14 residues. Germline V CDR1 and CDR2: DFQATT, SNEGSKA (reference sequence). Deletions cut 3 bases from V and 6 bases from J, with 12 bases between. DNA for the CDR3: TGCAGTGCTAGTTCGGGGATTAGTAATTCACCCCTCCACTTT. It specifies CSASSGISNSPLHF.